This T cell receptor beta chain was profiled in a study of cytomegalovirus exposure and HLA in healthy donors. The study's findings and limits: There were 150 to 200 TCR beta chains listed as cytomegalovirus-associated. A later analysis found first-cohort TCR clusters tended to co-occur in the 120 validation repertoires.

Sequencing used immunoSEQ multiplex PCR; TCRdb keeps in-frame clones, though not all of them. Here the sample spans roughly 120,000 clones, 85% to 95% being singletons. On this clone: Its antigen is unidentified.

The CDR3 runs to 13 residues. The ends lost 7 bases at V and 4 bases at J; junction bases unmatched: 6. The germline V gene encodes CDR1 ENHRY and CDR2 SYGVKD. The genes are TRBV10-3 and TRBJ2-5; 7 bases match TRBD2. The sequence derives from a woman between 18 and 30 years old in good health and CMV-seronegative. The sequencing sample was made of PBMCs. DNA for the CDR3: TGTGCCATCAACGCGGGAGAAGGAGAGACCCAGTACTTC. Encoded protein: CAINAGEGETQYF.